This T cell receptor beta chain was observed in a study of human T cells and chemical hapten exposure listed by TCRdb under 2021. Looking at the study overall: For sensitization, 2% DPC in acetone was applied to a roughly 2 cm by roughly 2 cm area of upper inner arm skin. Patients additionally received weekly therapeutic DPC doses to the scalp throughout the approximately 22-week study period. Patch testing on the upper back used Finn chambers containing 0.01% DPC, with scoring done after 6 days according to International Contact Dermatitis Research Group standards. Most of the patients in the cohort were female, and the cohort covered alopecia areata with under or over 50% scalp involvement, alopecia totalis and alopecia universalis. The libraries were sequenced as a pool, and the TCR yield per sample differed mostly because of small variations in library volumes within the pool. The study tracked peripheral blood TCR repertoire changes in vivo during primary and secondary sensitization to the hapten diphenylcyclopropenone (DPC) in alopecia patients. Blood samples were taken from patients before sensitization (week 0) and then at 2, 6 and about 24 weeks after DPC sensitization. Blood for TCR sequencing was provided by twenty-nine alopecia patients at one to four time points (pre-sensitization, 2, 6 and 24 weeks). General conclusions and limits of the study: All patients had alopecia, a presumed autoimmune disease, so their immune response might differ from that of healthy individuals. Expanded TCRs formed significantly more large CDR3 similarity clusters than pre-sensitization or healthy control sets, consistent with antigen-driven responses. A positive correlation was found between the number of PT1 expanded TCRs and patch test score, with significance reached at thresholds 8, 16 and 32 but not 4. DPC sensitization did not change how many TCRs were above 1 in 1000 frequency, and no evidence was found of alterations in global repertoire structure. Repeated subsampling changed both the strength of the expansion versus patch-test correlation and the threshold at which the correlation became significant.

According to the study, the label for this sample's time point signals: patch test 2, 6 weeks after DPC sensitization. Read against the paper, the sample's treatment or condition label means: therapeutic diphenylcyclopropenone sensitization with weekly scalp DPC. At every patch-test visit, the blood draw took place before the patch test was put on. Patients were considered eligible if aged 18 to 70, diagnosed with alopecia and deemed suitable for DPC therapy, and patients were excluded if pregnant. Unfractionated whole blood was collected in Tempus Blood RNA tubes, and total RNA was extracted from that blood. On this clonotype itself: Its antigen remains undetermined. No base qualities exist here, and no much larger clone lies one base off it.

Library preparation was by RACE. TCRdb lists the instrument as NextSeq 500. During library preparation, unique molecular identifiers were attached to individual cDNA molecules so that TCRs could be counted quantitatively and reproducibly. Both TCR alpha and TCR beta chains were sequenced from each blood RNA sample. The authors processed their data as follows. A median of approximately 100,000 TCRs per sample was observed, with a range of about 23,224 to 700,000. The Decombinator software suite was used to annotate V, J and CDR3 in the TCR reads. Every sample was subsampled to the same number of TCRs (28,000) for the PS versus PT1 abundance plots. Expanded TCRs were defined as absent before sensitization and observed at least eight times at the 2-week time point. TCRdb redid the processing of the public reads, applying fastp at Q25 and MiXCR, and retained in-frame beta chains. Rows are combined by CDR3 protein, so each entry shows the most common genes and DNA. What appears here as the V and J calls and clone size reflects TCRdb's work, not the paper's. The sample table contains about 140,000 distinct CDR3 sequences; only one count was recorded for about 11% of them. The ten largest clonotypes hold around 1.4% of the sample.

From its cysteine to its phenylalanine, the CDR3 spans 14 amino acids. Here the CDR3 DNA is all that survives: 42 bases in frame from base 1. Trimming removed 3 bases from V and 5 bases from J; the gene matches leave 7 bases unexplained. CDR1 SGDLS and CDR2 YYNGEE were looked up in the germline V gene. The rearranged chain carries TRBV9 and TRBJ2-5; TRBD1 agrees with 7 junctional bases. Here the sequenced sample was whole blood, taken in connection with sensitization to the hapten diphenylcyclopropenone (DPC). The TCR was taken from a woman in her 50s with alopecia areata. Some clones in this sample may be carry-over from other donors' samples. The CDR3 protein is CASSGHRGGETQYF. The nucleotide sequence is TGTGCCAGCAGCGGTCACAGGGGCGGGGAGACCCAGTACTTC.